This TCR beta chain was sequenced during a study of beta chain features in type 1 diabetes. Study findings and constraints: Researchers caution that PCR might favor shorter templates, equally among patients and controls.

A word on this clone: As yet, its antigen is unknown.

The CDR3 is 14 amino acids. The V end lost 3 bases, the J end lost 7 bases, and 13 bases lay between the germline ends. Germline CDR1 LNHDA, CDR2 SQIVND (reference sequence). Sequenced material consisted of expressed TCRB transcripts (all of the isolated RNA was reverse transcribed). Sequencing was performed with immunoSEQ multiplex PCR; in TCRdb, only in-frame clones are kept and a portion is missing. The sample consists of over 700,000 clones, about 17% of them appearing once. Naive, central memory, regulatory and stem cell-like memory cells within the CD4+ compartment were sorted using CD45RO/CCR7/CD25/CD127/CD95/CD27.

The source of this sequence is a young woman in good health. Input material: naive CD4+ T cells from blood. V usage is TRBV19 and J usage is TRBJ1-5, with a weak D call TRBD1 (5 bases). In DNA form, the CDR3 reads TGTGCCAGTAGTATCTTGGACATGGGGCAGCCCCAGCATTTT. Translating it yields CASSILDMGQPQHF.